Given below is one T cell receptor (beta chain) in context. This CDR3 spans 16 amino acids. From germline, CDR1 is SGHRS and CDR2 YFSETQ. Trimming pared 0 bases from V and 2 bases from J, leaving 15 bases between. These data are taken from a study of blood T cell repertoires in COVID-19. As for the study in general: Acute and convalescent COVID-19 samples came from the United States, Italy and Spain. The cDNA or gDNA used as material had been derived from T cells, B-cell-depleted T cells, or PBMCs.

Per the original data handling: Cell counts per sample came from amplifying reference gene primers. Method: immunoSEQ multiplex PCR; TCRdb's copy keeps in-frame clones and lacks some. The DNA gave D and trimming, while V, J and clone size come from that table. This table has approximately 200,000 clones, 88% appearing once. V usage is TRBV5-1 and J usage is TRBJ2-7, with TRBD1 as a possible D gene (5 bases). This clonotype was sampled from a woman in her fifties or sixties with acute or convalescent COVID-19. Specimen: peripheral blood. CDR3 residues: CASSLEAIGATYEQYF. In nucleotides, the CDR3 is TGCGCCAGCAGCTTGGAAGCTATAGGGGCTACCTACGAGCAGTACTTC.